This TCR beta chain is drawn from a study of CD8+CD57+ T cells in acquired aplastic anemia. Turning to the study itself: The DNA of sorted CD4+ and CD8+ cells averaged approximately 2.9 ug. Findings of the study overall: Levels of CD8+ Simpson's diversity were not significantly distinct in patients versus controls. Comparison of patients with controls identified 25 to 35 shared CD8+ CDR3 sequences.

CDR1 LNHNV and CDR2 YYDKDF come from the germline V gene (reference sequence). CDR3 length equals 14 residues. V lost 2 bases to trimming and J lost 7 bases, with 9 bases between them. The use of genomic DNA as template underpinned the TCR beta VDJ and CDR3 profiling. TCRdb reanalysed the reads using MiXCR and keeps one entry per CDR3 protein. The sample lists around 150,000 distinct CDR3 sequences; roughly two thirds were seen once. Selection for sequencing was limited to patients who had shown CD8+CD57+ cell expansion by flow cytometry. The study sampled blood from patients who had received no therapy. This clonotype has a handful of counts. Its antigen is currently unknown.

The rearrangement joins TRBV15 to TRBJ1-6, with no clear D. Sample: sorted CD4+, CD8+, or CD8+CD57+ T cells (not recorded which) from PBMCs. This receptor was identified in a human donor with aplastic anemia. The CDR3 spells CATSRRTVNSPLHF. The CDR3 coding sequence is TGTGCCACCAGCAGAAGGACGGTAAATTCACCCCTCCACTTT.